This T cell receptor beta chain is drawn from a study of T cell repertoires in cytomegalovirus infection. Looking at the study overall: Evidence of both CMV infection and a matching HLA type came from public TCR beta signatures. Study-level results: Identification of carriers of CMV plus the relevant HLA was performed using cumulative public TCR beta family frequency.

This clonotype was seen many times. The antigen remains unidentified. TCRdb re-called the reads through MiXCR, storing one row per CDR3 protein. The sample shows around 290,000 distinct CDR3 sequences, about 23% of them seen only once. The CDR3 loop spans 16 amino acids. J gave up 0 bases and V 4 bases, and 4 bases lay outside the gene matches. Germline-derived CDR1 and CDR2 are SGHRS and YFSETQ. The gene calls are TRBV5-1 and TRBJ2-5, with 12 positions matching TRBD1. The clonotype was recovered from a human donor in good health (CMV status not recorded). Some clones in this sample may be carry-over from other donors' samples. Sequencing was performed on PBMCs. The CDR3 spells CASSGGTGGYQETQYF. The CDR3 DNA reads TGCGCCAGCAGCGGGGGGACAGGGGGCTACCAAGAGACCCAGTACTTC.